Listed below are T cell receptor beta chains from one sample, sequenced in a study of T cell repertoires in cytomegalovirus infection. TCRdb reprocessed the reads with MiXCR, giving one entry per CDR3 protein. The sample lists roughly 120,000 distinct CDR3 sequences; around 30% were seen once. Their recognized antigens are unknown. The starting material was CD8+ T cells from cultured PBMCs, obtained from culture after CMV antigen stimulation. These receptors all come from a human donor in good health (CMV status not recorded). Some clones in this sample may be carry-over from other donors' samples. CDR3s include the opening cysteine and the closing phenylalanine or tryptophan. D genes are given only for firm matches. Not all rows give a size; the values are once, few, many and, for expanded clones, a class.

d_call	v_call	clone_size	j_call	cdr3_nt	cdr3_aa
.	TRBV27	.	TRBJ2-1	TGTGCCAGCAGTTTATCGGGCGGGCCTCTGCGGGAGCAGTTCTTC	CASSLSGGPLREQFF
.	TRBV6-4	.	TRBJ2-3	TGTGCCAGCAGTGAGACTTACCGCACAGATACGCAGTATTTT	CASSETYRTDTQYF
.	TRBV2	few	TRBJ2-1	TGTGCCAGCAGTGAAGCGCACAAAGAAGCGGGCCCAAAGCAGTTCTTC	CASSEAHKEAGPKQFF
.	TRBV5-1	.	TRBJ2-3	TGCGCCAGCAGCTTCGAAGACGGGGTGAACACAGATACGCAGTATTTT	CASSFEDGVNTDTQYF
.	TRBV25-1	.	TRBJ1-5	TGTGCCAGCAGTGGCCTCAGCCAGGTGAAGAATCAGCCCCAGCATTTT	CASSGLSQVKNQPQHF
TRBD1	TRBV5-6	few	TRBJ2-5	TGTGCCAGCAGCGTAGGACAGGGTAAAAAAGAGACCCAGTACTTC	CASSVGQGKKETQYF
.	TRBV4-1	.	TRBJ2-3	TGCGCCAGCAGCCGTCCCGGGGGGCCTCCCACAGATACGCAGTATTTT	CASSRPGGPPTDTQYF
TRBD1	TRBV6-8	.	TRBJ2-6	TGTGCCAGCAATACAGGGGAGGGGGCCAACGTCCTGACTTTC	CASNTGEGANVLTF
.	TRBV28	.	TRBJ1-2	TGTGCCAGCAGCCTTCCCTTGCCTCTGGACAGATCGAGTGGCTACACCTTC	CASSLPLPLDRSSGYTF
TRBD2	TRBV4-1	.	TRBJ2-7	TGCGCCAGCAGCCAAGACTCGCCCGGGGGGATGAGCTCCTACGAGCAGTACTTC	CASSQDSPGGMSSYEQYF
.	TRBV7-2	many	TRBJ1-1	TGTGCCAGCAGCCCTGATTACTACGCCAACACTGAAGCTTTCTTT	CASSPDYYANTEAFF
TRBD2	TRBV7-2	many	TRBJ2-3	TGTGCCAGCAGCTTGGGGGGGACTACTTCAGATACGCAGTATTTT	CASSLGGTTSDTQYF
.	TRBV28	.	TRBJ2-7	TGTGCCAGCAGAACAGCTTACGAGCAGTACTTC	CASRTAYEQYF
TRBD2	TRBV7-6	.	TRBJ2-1	TGTGCCAGCAGCTTAGCTCGGGGACTAGCGGGGGCAAGCTCCTACAATGAGCAGTTGTTC	CASSLARGLAGASSYNEQLF
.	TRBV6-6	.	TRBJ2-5	TGTGCCAGCAGTTCGACAGAAACGGGGGAGACCCAGTACTTC	CASSSTETGETQYF
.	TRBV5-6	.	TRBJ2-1	TGTGCCAGCAGCTCCGAGGAGGCCTCGAGCTCCTACAATGAGCAGTTCTTC	CASSSEEASSSYNEQFF
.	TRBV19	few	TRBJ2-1	TGTGCCAGTAGTAGAGGACACTCAGCCCTCGCCTACAATGAGCAGTTCTTC	CASSRGHSALAYNEQFF
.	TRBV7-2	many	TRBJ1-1	TGTGCCAGCAGCTTAGCCACAGCATGGCCTGTGAACACTGAAGCTTTCTTT	CASSLATAWPVNTEAFF
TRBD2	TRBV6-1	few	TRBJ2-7	TGTGCCAGCAGTGAACTCCAAATGCGGGGGGAGAACGAGCAGTACTTC	CASSELQMRGENEQYF
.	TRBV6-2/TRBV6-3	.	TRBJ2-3	TGTGCCAGCACCCAAGCAGGTCGATTGTATTTT	CASTQAGRLYF
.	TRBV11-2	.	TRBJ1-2	TGTGCCAGCAGCTTAGCTCTGGGCTATGGCTACACCTTC	CASSLALGYGYTF
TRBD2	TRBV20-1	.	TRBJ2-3	TGCAGTGCTATTGGGACTAGCGGGGTGACAGATACGCAGTATTTT	CSAIGTSGVTDTQYF
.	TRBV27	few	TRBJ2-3	TGTGCCAGCAGTAGGAGACAGACCGATACGCAGTATTTT	CASSRRQTDTQYF
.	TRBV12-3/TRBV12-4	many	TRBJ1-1	TGTGCCAGCAGCATCCCAGACCCGGCGGCCACTGAAGCTTTCTTT	CASSIPDPAATEAFF
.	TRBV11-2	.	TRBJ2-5	TGTGCCAGCAGCTCAGCCCCGGCAGCACAAGAGACCCAGTACTTC	CASSSAPAAQETQYF
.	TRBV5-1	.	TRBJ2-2	TGCGCCAGCAGCTTGGGGGAGGCGACCGGCGGGGAGCTGTTTTTT	CASSLGEATGGELFF
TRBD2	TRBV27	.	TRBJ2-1	TGTGCCAGCAGTTTAGGTAGACTAGCGGGGGGCTGTTCCCATGAGCAGTTCTTC	CASSLGRLAGGCSHEQFF
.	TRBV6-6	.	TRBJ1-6	TGTGCCAGCAGTTCGCGCGGGACCTTGAGGGGGATCTATAATTCACCCCTCCACTTT	CASSSRGTLRGIYNSPLHF
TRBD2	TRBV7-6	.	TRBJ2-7	TGTGCCAGCAGCATCTTAGCGGGAGGCTCGTCAGAGCAGTACTTC	CASSILAGGSSEQYF
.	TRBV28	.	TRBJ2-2	TGTGCCAGCAGTTCAGAACCCGGTGCCAAGGTCGGTGGTATACAGAACACCGGGGAGCTGTTTTTT	CASSSEPGAKVGGIQNTGELFF
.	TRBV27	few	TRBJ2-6	TGTGCCAGCAGTCCTACCGGGGCCAACGTCCTGACTTTC	CASSPTGANVLTF
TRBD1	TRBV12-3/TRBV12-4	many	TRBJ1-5	TGTGCCAGCAGTTCCATTGGACAGGGTAATCAGCCCCAGCATTTT	CASSSIGQGNQPQHF
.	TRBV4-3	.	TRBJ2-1	TGCGCCAGCAGCCAAGAGGGCCACGGGGATTTTAATGAGCAGTTCTTC	CASSQEGHGDFNEQFF
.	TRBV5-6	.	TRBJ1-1	TGTGCCAGCAGCCCTCCTACAGGCATCCCTGAAGCTTTCTTT	CASSPPTGIPEAFF
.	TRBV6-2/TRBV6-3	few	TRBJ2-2	TGTGCCAGCAGTTACCGGGAGACTGGTTCCGGGGAGCTGTTTTTT	CASSYRETGSGELFF
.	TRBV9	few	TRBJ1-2	TGTGCCAGCAGCCCCGGCGCGGTGGATGGCTACACCTTC	CASSPGAVDGYTF
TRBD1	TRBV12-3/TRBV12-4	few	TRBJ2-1	TGTGCCAGCAGTCCCGACAGGGGGCCATGGAATGAGCAGTTCTTC	CASSPDRGPWNEQFF
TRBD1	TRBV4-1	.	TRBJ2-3	TGCGCCAGCAGCCAAGGACAGGGGAGAGATACGCAGTATTTT	CASSQGQGRDTQYF
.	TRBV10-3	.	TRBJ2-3	TGTGCCATCAGTGAGGACGAACATATAACACCAGATACGCAGTATTTT	CAISEDEHITPDTQYF
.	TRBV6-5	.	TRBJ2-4	TGTGCCAGCAGGCAGGACGGAGGGTACATTCAGTACTTC	CASRQDGGYIQYF
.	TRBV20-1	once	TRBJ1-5	TGCAGTGCTAGAGAGACGGGGGCGGTTAGCAATCAGCCCCAGCATTTT	CSARETGAVSNQPQHF
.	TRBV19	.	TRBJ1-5	TGTGCCAGTAGTATGGAGGCAGGAGACAATCAGCCCCAGCATTTT	CASSMEAGDNQPQHF
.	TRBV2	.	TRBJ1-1	TGTGCCAGCATTGGACACGAAGCTTTCTTT	CASIGHEAFF
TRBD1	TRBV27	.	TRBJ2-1	TGTGCCAGCAGCCCCGGTTCGACAGGGAGTCCCTACAATGAGCAGTTCTTC	CASSPGSTGSPYNEQFF
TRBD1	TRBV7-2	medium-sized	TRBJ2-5	TGTGCCAGCAGCACCCGGGACAGGGAAGAGACCCAGTACTTC	CASSTRDREETQYF
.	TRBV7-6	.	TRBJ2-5	TGTGCCAGCAGCTTAGAGTTCCAAGAGACCCAGTACTTC	CASSLEFQETQYF
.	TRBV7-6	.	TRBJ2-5	TGTGCCGGCAGCCGCCAAGAGACCCAGTACTTC	CAGSRQETQYF
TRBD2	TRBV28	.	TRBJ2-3	TGTGCCAGCAGCCCCGGACTAGCGGGGTCTAGCACAGATACGCAGTATTTT	CASSPGLAGSSTDTQYF
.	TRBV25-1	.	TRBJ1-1	TGTGCCAGCAGTGAATTTCTGGGTGACACTGAAGCTTTCTTT	CASSEFLGDTEAFF
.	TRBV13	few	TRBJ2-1	TGTGCCAGCAGCTTCCCGCGGGGAGAATACAATGAGCAGTTCTTC	CASSFPRGEYNEQFF
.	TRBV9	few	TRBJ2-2	TGTGCCAGCAGTGTCGGATGGATTAGCAGGAACACCGGGGAGCTGTTTTTT	CASSVGWISRNTGELFF
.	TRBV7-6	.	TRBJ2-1	TGTGCCAGCAGCTTAGACGAGGTCTCTCTCTACAATGAGCAGTTCTTC	CASSLDEVSLYNEQFF
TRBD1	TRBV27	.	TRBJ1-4	TGTGCCAGCAGCCGGGACAGACTTAATGAAAAACTGTTTTTT	CASSRDRLNEKLFF
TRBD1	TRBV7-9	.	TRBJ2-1	TGTGCCAGCAGTCCCACCCCGGGACAGGGTACGAATGAGCAGTTCTTC	CASSPTPGQGTNEQFF
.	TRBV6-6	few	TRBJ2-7	TGTGCCAGCAAAGCGGACAGACACTCCTACGAGCAGTACTTC	CASKADRHSYEQYF
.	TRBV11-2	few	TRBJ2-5	TGTGCCAGCAGCTTAAGTACATGGTTACAAGAGACCCAGTACTTC	CASSLSTWLQETQYF
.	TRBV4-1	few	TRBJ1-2	TGCGCCAGCAGCCAAGCGGGGAGACGGCCGCATGGCTACACCTTC	CASSQAGRRPHGYTF